This TCR beta chain was sequenced during a study of cytomegalovirus exposure and HLA in healthy donors. The CDR3 spans 20 residues. The ends lost 0 bases at V and 0 bases at J; junction bases unmatched: 14. Germline values: CDR1 MNHEY, CDR2 SMNVEV (reference sequence). The study ran its PCR with 60 Vbeta and 13 Jbeta primers. TCRdb's copy holds only in-frame clones and misses some; the assay was immunoSEQ multiplex PCR. In the table there are 100,000 to 150,000 clones, about 76% of which are singletons. The chain uses TRBV27 and TRBJ2-5, with 9 bases lining up with TRBD1. The origin of this receptor is a woman aged 55 to 70 in good health and CMV-seropositive. Sequenced sample: PBMCs. In DNA, the CDR3 is TGTGCCAGCAGTTTATCGCCCCGTGGGACAGGGAGAATGGACCAAGAGACCCAGTACTTC. Residues: CASSLSPRGTGRMDQETQYF.